What follows are 10 T cell receptor beta chains derived from one specimen sequenced in a study of identical twins. TCRdb re-analysed the 5' RACE reads in MiXCR, keeping a single row per CDR3 protein. The sample has approximately 220,000 distinct CDR3 sequences, 6.5% to 8.5% seen once; the top ten hold about 1.8%. The sample was also reused in another study, on yellow fever vaccine responses in identical twins.

The source material was memory (CD45RO+) T cells sorted from blood. These receptor sequences come from a woman aged 18-29 years in good health.

This clonotype turned up a few times. The J gene is TRBJ1-1, the V gene TRBV30; no firm D call. Trimming took 1 base from V and 1 from J, leaving 4 bases between them. This CDR3 has 12 residues. CDR1 and CDR2 (germline): GTSNPN, SVGIG (reference sequence). The CDR3 DNA follows: TGTGCCTGGAGTGACAAGAACACTGAAGCTTTCTTT. Translating it yields CAWSDKNTEAFF.

This clonotype was seen a few times. V is TRBV7-9 and J is TRBJ1-2; D uncertain. The CDR3 has 15 residues. Germline CDR1 is SEHNR and CDR2 is FQNEAQ (reference sequence). V lost 3 bases and J lost 1, with 12 bases in between. CDR3 sequence reads: CASSFPASDNYGYTF. CDR3 nucleotides: TGTGCCAGCAGCTTTCCCGCCAGCGATAACTATGGCTACACCTTC. The variable domain in full, with the rest retrieved from reference TRBV7-9 and TRBJ1-2, is DTGVSQNPRHKITKRGQNVTFRCDPISEHNRLYWYRQTLGQGPEFLTYFQNEAQLEKSRLLSDRFSAERPKGSFSTLEIQRTEQGDSAMYLCASSFPASDNYGYTFGSGTRLTVV.

This clonotype was found a few times. DNA of the CDR3: TGTGCCAGCAGCCCTGGCCGGGCGGGGTTGAATTCACCCCTCCACTTT. Protein: CASSPGRAGLNSPLHF. The chain uses TRBV7-9 and TRBJ1-6; D ambiguous. Trimming removed 5 bases from V and 7 bases from J, with 18 bases in between. The germline V gene encodes CDR1 SEHNR and CDR2 FQNEAQ (reference sequence). The length of the CDR3 is 16 residues.

This clonotype has a count of ten or more. The chain uses TRBV5-1 and TRBJ1-5; D gene uncertain. V was cut by 0 bases and J by 4 bases, with 14 bases left in between. The CDR3 consists of 16 residues. Germline V gene sequence: CDR1 SGHRS, CDR2 YFSETQ. The CDR3 sequence is CASSLDPVVGNQPQHF. DNA of the CDR3: TGCGCCAGCAGCTTGGATCCTGTAGTAGGAAATCAGCCCCAGCATTTT.

There are many counts of this clonotype. The chain has TRBV7-2 and TRBJ1-2; D is undetermined. This CDR3 is built from 15 residues. Trimming left V 1 base short and J 4 bases short, with 13 bases between. Looked up from germline, CDR1 is SGHTA and CDR2 is FQGNSA. In nucleotides, the CDR3 is TGTGCCAGCAGCTTAGGCGGGTTTACTAGCTATGGCTACACCTTC. Translated, it gives CASSLGGFTSYGYTF.

This clonotype was observed a few times. CDR3 DNA: TGTGCCAGCAGCTTGGACAGCTTCTCATCTGGGGCCAACGTCCTGACTTTC. Translated, it gives CASSLDSFSSGANVLTF. The genes are TRBV7-6 and TRBJ2-6; D is possibly TRBD1 (6 bases). The CDR3 sequence is 17 residues long. Trimming removed 3 bases at V and 1 base at J, with 13 bases between. CDR1 and CDR2 (germline): SGHVS, FNYEAQ.

This clonotype has at least ten counts. This chain joins TRBV20-1 and TRBJ2-1, with TRBD1 as a possible D gene (5 bases). This CDR3 has 15 amino acids. The germline V and J ends were trimmed by 0 bases and 5 bases, with 14 bases remaining between them. The V gene's germline CDR1 is DFQATT and CDR2 SNEGSKA (reference sequence). CDR3 coding DNA: TGCAGTGCTAGAGATCCAGGGCAGGGTAACAATGAGCAGTTCTTC. This codes for CSARDPGQGNNEQFF.

The chain employs TRBV30 and TRBJ2-1; the D is unclear. The CDR3 is made up of 14 amino acids. Germline CDR1 GTSNPN, CDR2 SVGIG (reference sequence). Trimming took 4 bases from V and 0 from J, leaving 10 bases between them. CDR3 sequence: CAWIGRSSYNEQFF. Written as DNA, the CDR3 is TGTGCCTGGATTGGTCGTAGCTCCTACAATGAGCAGTTCTTC. Full variable domain (outside the CDR3, taken from reference TRBV30 and TRBJ2-1): SQTIHQWPATLVQPVGSPLSLECTVEGTSNPNLYWYRQAAGRGLQLLFYSVGIGQISSEVPQNLSASRPQDRQFILSSKKLLLSDSGFYLCAWIGRSSYNEQFFGPGTRLTVL.

CDR3 in amino acids: CASSLGQASYNEQFF. CDR3 DNA sequence: TGTGCCAGCAGCTTAGGCCAAGCCTCCTACAATGAGCAGTTCTTC. This chain connects TRBV11-2 to TRBJ2-1; no clear D gene. Trimming took off 1 base at V and 0 bases at J, with 7 bases between the two ends. Per the germline V gene, CDR1 is SGHAT and CDR2 is FQNNGV. The CDR3 covers 15 residues.

Ten or more counts support this clonotype. The J gene is TRBJ2-1, the V gene TRBV7-9, with a possible D match to TRBD2 (5 bases). V was clipped by 5 bases and J by 8 bases, with 7 bases between them. This CDR3 has 11 residues. The germline CDR1 and CDR2 sequences are SEHNR and FQNEAQ (reference sequence). CDR3 in DNA: TGTGCCAGCAGCAATAGCGATGAGCAGTTCTTC. It encodes CASSNSDEQFF. Looking up the rest from reference TRBV7-9 and TRBJ2-1 gives the full variable domain: DTGVSQNPRHKITKRGQNVTFRCDPISEHNRLYWYRQTLGQGPEFLTYFQNEAQLEKSRLLSDRFSAERPKGSFSTLEIQRTEQGDSAMYLCASSNSDEQFFGPGTRLTVL.